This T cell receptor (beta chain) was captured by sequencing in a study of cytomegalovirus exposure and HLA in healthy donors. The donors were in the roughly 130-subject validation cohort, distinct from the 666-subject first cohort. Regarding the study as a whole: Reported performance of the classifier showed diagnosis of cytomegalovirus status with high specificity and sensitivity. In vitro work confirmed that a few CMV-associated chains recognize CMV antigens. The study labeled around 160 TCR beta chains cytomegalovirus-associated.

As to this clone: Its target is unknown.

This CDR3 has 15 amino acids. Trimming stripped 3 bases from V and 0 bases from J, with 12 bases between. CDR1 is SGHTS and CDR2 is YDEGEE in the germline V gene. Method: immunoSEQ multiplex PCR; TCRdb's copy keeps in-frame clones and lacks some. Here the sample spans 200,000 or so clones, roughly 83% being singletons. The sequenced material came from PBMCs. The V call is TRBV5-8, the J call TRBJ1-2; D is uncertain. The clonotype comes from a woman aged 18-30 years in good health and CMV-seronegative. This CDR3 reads CASSYPGVTNYGYTF. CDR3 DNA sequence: TGTGCCAGCAGCTACCCGGGAGTTACTAACTATGGCTACACCTTC.